This T cell receptor beta chain appears in the sequencing data of a study of cytomegalovirus exposure and HLA in healthy donors. Donors had nominal health at sampling but likely had unrecorded immune exposures. Germline CDR1 and CDR2: LNHDA and SQIVND (reference sequence). V dropped 8 bases and J dropped 0 bases, with 16 bases sitting between them. CDR3 length: 15 amino acids. Study results and limitations: Within an earlier analysis, most TCR beta V segments proved productive either about 87% or about 30% of the time.

For this clone: What it binds is unknown.

The PCR ran on 60 Vbeta and 13 Jbeta primers. Clones were read by immunoSEQ multiplex PCR, and TCRdb kept only the in-frame ones, dropping some. The sample lists about 130,000 clones, around 80% occurring once. The source material was PBMCs. The chain couples TRBV19 to TRBJ1-1; possible D gene TRBD1, 5 bases. The receptor comes from a man aged 30 to 39 in good health. The chain's CDR3 is CASAHRLVMNTEAFF. The CDR3, as DNA: TGTGCCAGTGCCCACAGGCTAGTTATGAACACTGAAGCTTTCTTT.